A selection of T cell receptor beta chains follows, all from one sample in a study of cytomegalovirus exposure and HLA in healthy donors. The assay was immunoSEQ multiplex PCR, and TCRdb's table has in-frame clones only and misses some. There are about 120,000 clones in the sample; about four fifths occur only once, and less than 2.5% lies in the top ten. Specimen: PBMCs. These receptors came from a woman aged 40 to 50 in good health and CMV-seronegative. The CDR3 runs from the conserved cysteine through the conserved F or W. A D gene is named only where the DNA matches it firmly. Only part of the rows carry a size: once, few, many, or a class if the clone is expanded.

D: TRBD1
V: TRBV28
J: TRBJ2-7
length: 14
size: -
CDR3: CASSLTGVSYEQYF
DNA: TGTGCCAGCAGTTTAACAGGGGTATCCTACGAGCAGTACTTC

D: TRBD1
V: TRBV18
J: TRBJ1-5
length: 18
size: -
CDR3: CASSPIRDRGSSNQPQHF
DNA: TGTGCCAGCTCACCGATCCGGGACAGGGGTTCGAGCAATCAGCCCCAGCATTTT

D: TRBD2
V: TRBV7-9
J: TRBJ2-1
length: 17
size: medium-sized
CDR3: CASSLSPLAGGYNEQFF
DNA: TGTGCCAGCAGCCTAAGTCCTCTAGCGGGGGGTTACAATGAGCAGTTCTTC

D: TRBD2
V: TRBV2
J: TRBJ2-7
length: 13
size: -
CDR3: CASPGTSGINMYF
DNA: TGTGCCAGTCCCGGGACTAGCGGGATAAATATGTACTTC

D: TRBD1
V: TRBV19
J: TRBJ1-5
length: 15
size: -
CDR3: CASSIDPGGNQPQHF
DNA: TGTGCCAGTAGTATAGATCCAGGGGGTAATCAGCCCCAGCATTTT

D: -
V: TRBV7-3
J: TRBJ2-2
length: 16
size: once
CDR3: CASSLTADSFTGELFF
DNA: TGTGCCAGCAGCTTAACGGCCGACAGCTTCACCGGGGAGCTGTTTTTT

D: TRBD1
V: TRBV6-5
J: TRBJ2-7
length: 15
size: -
CDR3: CASSPDRGGAYEQYF
DNA: TGTGCCAGCAGCCCGGACAGGGGCGGAGCATACGAGCAGTACTTC

D: TRBD2
V: TRBV28
J: TRBJ2-3
length: 16
size: -
CDR3: CASSLLRTSGLDTQYF
DNA: TGTGCCAGCAGTTTGCTACGGACTAGCGGGCTAGATACGCAGTATTTT

D: TRBD2
V: TRBV7-3
J: TRBJ2-1
length: 18
size: -
CDR3: CASSLTSGGVSSYNEQFF
DNA: TGTGCCAGCAGCTTGACTAGCGGGGGGGTAAGCTCCTACAATGAGCAGTTCTTC

D: -
V: TRBV14
J: TRBJ2-5
length: 14
size: -
CDR3: CASSRNRVQETQYF
DNA: TGTGCCAGCAGCCGGAACAGGGTACAAGAGACCCAGTACTTC

D: TRBD1
V: TRBV13
J: TRBJ1-2
length: 18
size: -
CDR3: CASSPGTGQVYTRYGYTF
DNA: TGTGCCAGCAGCCCAGGGACAGGGCAAGTGTACACCCGGTATGGCTACACCTTC

D: TRBD1
V: TRBV28
J: TRBJ2-1
length: 13
size: -
CDR3: CASSLARGFEQFF
DNA: TGTGCCAGCAGTTTAGCCAGGGGGTTTGAGCAGTTCTTC

D: -
V: TRBV2
J: TRBJ2-1
length: 11
size: -
CDR3: CASSAGLEQFF
DNA: TGTGCCAGCAGTGCTGGGCTTGAGCAGTTCTTC

D: TRBD2
V: TRBV2
J: TRBJ2-3
length: 16
size: once
CDR3: CASSKRLAGGSDTQYF
DNA: TGTGCCAGCAGTAAAAGACTAGCGGGCGGGTCAGATACGCAGTATTTT

D: -
V: TRBV6-5
J: TRBJ1-5
length: 14
size: -
CDR3: CASSPGQNYQPQHF
DNA: TGTGCCAGCAGCCCTGGACAGAACTATCAGCCCCAGCATTTT

D: TRBD1
V: TRBV5-6
J: TRBJ2-5
length: 11
size: -
CDR3: CASSHQGAQYF
DNA: TGTGCCAGCAGCCACCAGGGGGCCCAGTACTTC

D: -
V: TRBV15
J: TRBJ2-5
length: 14
size: -
CDR3: CATSRASNGETQYF
DNA: TGTGCCACCAGCAGAGCCAGTAATGGAGAGACCCAGTACTTC

D: -
V: TRBV14
J: TRBJ2-2
length: 15
size: -
CDR3: CASSQQERVTGELFF
DNA: TGTGCCAGCAGCCAACAAGAGAGGGTCACCGGGGAGCTGTTTTTT

D: -
V: TRBV7-2
J: TRBJ1-1
length: 15
size: -
CDR3: CASSLAPTENTEAFF
DNA: TGTGCCAGCAGCTTAGCCCCGACAGAGAACACTGAAGCTTTCTTT

D: TRBD2
V: TRBV6-4
J: TRBJ2-3
length: 16
size: many
CDR3: CASSDSTSGGADTQYF
DNA: TGTGCCAGCAGTGACTCGACTAGCGGGGGGGCAGATACGCAGTATTTT

D: -
V: TRBV4-1
J: TRBJ2-6
length: 15
size: -
CDR3: CASSHPAPGANVLTF
DNA: TGCGCCAGCAGCCACCCAGCGCCTGGGGCCAACGTCCTGACTTTC

D: TRBD1
V: TRBV28
J: TRBJ2-7
length: 16
size: -
CDR3: CASSSQQGFRLSTQYF
DNA: TGTGCCAGCAGTTCACAACAGGGGTTTCGCCTCTCCACCCAGTACTTC

D: TRBD1
V: TRBV13
J: TRBJ2-2
length: 19
size: few
CDR3: CASSLGRDRVRGRTGELFF
DNA: TGTGCCAGCAGCTTAGGCCGGGACAGGGTCAGAGGGCGCACCGGGGAGCTGTTTTTT

D: -
V: TRBV19
J: TRBJ1-2
length: 13
size: once
CDR3: CASSGTEQYGYTF
DNA: TGTGCCAGTAGTGGCACAGAACAGTATGGCTACACCTTC

D: TRBD2
V: TRBV30
J: TRBJ2-2
length: 15
size: -
CDR3: CAGGSGAGGTGELFF
DNA: TGTGCCGGAGGTAGCGGGGCTGGGGGGACCGGGGAGCTGTTTTTT

D: TRBD1
V: TRBV2
J: TRBJ1-1
length: 13
size: -
CDR3: CASSETGGTEAFF
DNA: TGTGCCAGCAGTGAAACAGGGGGCACTGAAGCTTTCTTT

D: TRBD1
V: TRBV27
J: TRBJ2-7
length: 15
size: -
CDR3: CASRSTGTGSYEQYF
DNA: TGTGCCAGCAGGTCGACCGGGACAGGGTCCTACGAGCAGTACTTC

D: TRBD2
V: TRBV19
J: TRBJ2-2
length: 15
size: -
CDR3: CASSRAGGRTGELFF
DNA: TGTGCCAGTAGCCGTGCGGGGGGGCGCACCGGGGAGCTGTTTTTT

D: -
V: TRBV7-9
J: TRBJ1-4
length: 15
size: -
CDR3: CASSLGLQGGEKLFF
DNA: TGTGCCAGCAGCTTAGGTCTCCAGGGTGGCGAAAAACTGTTTTTT

D: -
V: TRBV23-1
J: TRBJ1-6
length: 14
size: -
CDR3: CASSLSSYNSPLHF
DNA: TGCGCCAGCAGTCTCAGCTCCTATAATTCACCCCTCCACTTT

D: -
V: TRBV19
J: TRBJ2-7
length: 14
size: -
CDR3: CASSYRDTAYEQYF
DNA: TGTGCCAGTAGTTACCGGGACACAGCCTACGAGCAGTACTTC

D: -
V: TRBV5-6
J: TRBJ1-2
length: 14
size: -
CDR3: CASSLDPTNYGYTF
DNA: TGTGCCAGCAGCTTGGATCCCACAAACTATGGCTACACCTTC

D: -
V: TRBV11-1
J: TRBJ1-4
length: 15
size: -
CDR3: CASSFNSATNEKLFF
DNA: TGTGCCAGCAGCTTCAACAGTGCCACTAATGAAAAACTGTTTTTT

D: -
V: TRBV5-6
J: TRBJ1-1
length: 14
size: -
CDR3: CASSLGRAHTEAFF
DNA: TGTGCCAGCAGCTTGGGGCGGGCGCACACTGAAGCTTTCTTT

D: TRBD2
V: TRBV28
J: TRBJ2-1
length: 18
size: once
CDR3: CASSRRTRTSGRTQEQFF
DNA: TGTGCCAGCAGCAGACGAACGAGGACTAGCGGGAGAACCCAAGAGCAGTTCTTC

D: -
V: TRBV27
J: TRBJ1-4
length: 16
size: -
CDR3: CASSTISGATNEKLFF
DNA: TGTGCCAGCAGTACGATCTCGGGAGCAACTAATGAAAAACTGTTTTTT

D: TRBD1
V: TRBV7-8
J: TRBJ1-1
length: 13
size: -
CDR3: CASSVTGTTEAFF
DNA: TGTGCCAGCAGCGTGACAGGGACGACTGAAGCTTTCTTT

D: -
V: TRBV27
J: TRBJ2-5
length: 15
size: -
CDR3: CASSLQPRGQETQYF
DNA: TGTGCCAGCAGTTTACAGCCTAGAGGGCAAGAGACCCAGTACTTC

D: TRBD2
V: TRBV9
J: TRBJ2-2
length: 18
size: -
CDR3: CASTSPSGGLTNTGELFF
DNA: TGTGCCAGCACATCCCCTAGCGGGGGCCTTACGAACACCGGGGAGCTGTTTTTT

D: TRBD1
V: TRBV7-9
J: TRBJ2-2
length: 17
size: -
CDR3: CASSLGGPRGPTGELFF
DNA: TGTGCCAGCAGCTTAGGTGGGCCCAGGGGGCCTACCGGGGAGCTGTTTTTT

D: TRBD1
V: TRBV29-1
J: TRBJ2-7
length: 14
size: -
CDR3: CSVEIQGSSYEQYF
DNA: TGCAGCGTTGAAATACAGGGGTCCTCCTACGAGCAGTACTTC

D: -
V: TRBV7-2
J: TRBJ2-1
length: 13
size: -
CDR3: CASSPRVYNEQFF
DNA: TGTGCCAGCAGCCCCCGGGTGTACAATGAGCAGTTCTTC